Given below is one TCR beta chain in context. The antigen remains unidentified. Libraries were prepared by immunoSEQ multiplex PCR; TCRdb keeps only in-frame clonotypes and omits some of them. This sample has about 600,000 clones, with just over 75% found just once. The sample comes from a study of shared clonotypes between healthy human individuals. Findings of the study overall: Donor scarcity curtailed the genetic and exposure-history diversity represented herein. It was anticipated that sequencing depth would influence how many clonotypes donors shared.

CDR1 and CDR2 (germline): SGHRS, YFSETQ. V was shortened by 3 bases and J by 7 bases, with 10 bases between the two germline ends. This CDR3 spans 13 amino acids. Each donor was a Caucasian adult residing in Nashville, Tennessee. This chain joins TRBV5-1 and TRBJ1-4; D is undetermined. The source material was PBMCs. The clonotype was recovered from a middle-aged woman in good health. Some clones in this sample may be carry-over from other donors' samples. The CDR3 here is CASSYGRGEKLFF. CDR3 in DNA: TGCGCCAGCAGCTACGGACGAGGTGAAAAACTGTTTTTT.